The 9 T cell receptor beta chains listed next were all sequenced from one sample in a study of cytomegalovirus exposure and HLA in healthy donors (dated by TCRdb to about 2017). Library prep was done by the immunoSEQ multiplex PCR assay. For the multiplex PCR, a mixture combining 60 forward primers for TCR Vbeta segments and 13 reverse primers for TCR Jbeta segments was used. Sourced from immuneACCESS, this table was stored by TCRdb with only in-frame sequences that have V and J called. A share of the clones is absent; for the studies checked, an unresolved V gene accounts for under half, and the remainder has no known explanation. This sample gives about 120,000 clones in total; approximately 15% of them show up just once. The top ten hold 1.5% to 2% of the sample. The source material was PBMCs. The receptors shown here come from a woman aged 18-29 years in good health and CMV-seronegative.

The gene calls are TRBV5-1 and TRBJ2-7, with a tentative D call TRBD2 (6 bases). V was pared by 4 bases and J by 2 bases, with 13 bases between. This CDR3 has 14 amino acids. CDR1 and CDR2 from the germline V gene are SGHRS and YFSETQ. The CDR3, as DNA: TGCGCCAGCAGCCCGACTAGTGCCACCTACGAGCAGTACTTC. Translated: CASSPTSATYEQYF. Drawing the rest from reference TRBV5-1 and TRBJ2-7, the complete variable domain is KAGVTQTPRYLIKTRGQQVTLSCSPISGHRSVSWYQQTPGQGLQFLFEYFSETQRNKGNFPGRFSGRQFSNSRSEMNVSTLELGDSALYLCASSPTSATYEQYFGPGTRLTVT.

The sample holds a few counts of this clone. The rearrangement uses TRBV4-2 and TRBJ2-1, with D perhaps TRBD2 (6 bases). Trimming shortened V by 4 bases and J by 4 bases, and 20 bases separated the two germline ends. The V gene's germline CDR1 is LGHNA and CDR2 YNFKEQ. The CDR3 is 17 amino acids. This CDR3 reads CASSPKSRDSWYNEQFF. In DNA form, the CDR3 reads TGTGCCAGCAGCCCTAAATCAAGGGACTCCTGGTACAATGAGCAGTTCTTC.

This clone was counted a few times. The chain uses TRBV2 and TRBJ2-5; 10 nucleotides align to TRBD2. This CDR3 contains 14 residues. Trimming cost V 10 bases and J 3 bases; bases outside gene matches: 8. Germline V lookup: CDR1 SNHLY, CDR2 FYNNEI. CDR3 in DNA: TGTGCCACCTCCCGGACTAGCGGCAAAGAGACCCAGTACTTC. Its translation: CATSRTSGKETQYF.

This clone has more than one count but fewer than ten. This chain uses TRBV19 with TRBJ2-6, with 7 bases identical to TRBD1. The CDR3 runs 18 residues. From germline, CDR1 is LNHDA and CDR2 SQIVND (reference sequence). V gave up 1 base and J gave up 0 bases; unmatched junction bases: 6. CDR3 sequence reads: CASSIGWTGTSGANVLTF. CDR3 DNA sequence: TGTGCCAGTAGTATAGGCTGGACAGGCACCTCTGGGGCCAACGTCCTGACTTTC.

The chain employs TRBV7-9 and TRBJ1-1; 8 positions agree with TRBD1. Per the germline V gene, CDR1 is SEHNR and CDR2 is FQNEAQ (reference sequence). Trimming cost V 0 bases and J 7 bases; bases outside gene matches: 4. This CDR3 has 14 residues. The CDR3 bases are TGTGCCAGCAGCTTAGCGGGACAGGACCTTGAAGCTTTCTTT. This encodes CASSLAGQDLEAFF.

The CDR3 sequence is CASSLAGGEETQYF. CDR3 nucleotide sequence: TGTGCCAGCAGTCTAGCGGGGGGGGAAGAGACCCAGTACTTC. V usage is TRBV4-2 and J usage is TRBJ2-5; the match to TRBD2 covers 12 bases. Germline V CDR1 and CDR2: LGHNA, YNFKEQ. The junction had 2 bases not matched to a gene; V was cut back by 6 bases and J by 3 bases. The CDR3 is 14 amino acids.

This clone was counted only a few times. The rearrangement joins TRBV21-1 to TRBJ1-5. TRBV21-1 is a known pseudogene. This CDR3 is 16 amino acids long. The CDR3 loop is CAGPLTKSVWGQPQHF. DNA of the CDR3: TGTGCCGGGCCCTTGACTAAATCGGTATGGGGTCAGCCCCAGCATTTT.

The chain is built from TRBV18 and TRBJ1-2; no clear D. The V end was cut by 5 bases, the J end by 2 bases, with 12 bases between. The V gene's germline CDR1 is KGHSH and CDR2 LQKENI. This CDR3 contains 14 residues. CDR3 bases: TGTGCCAGCTCAGCAAATCAACACAACTATGGCTACACCTTC. Amino acid sequence: CASSANQHNYGYTF.

V and J are TRBV16 and TRBJ2-7; no clear D gene. CDR3 length: 16 amino acids. CDR1 and CDR2 (germline): KGHSY, FQNENV. The V and J ends lost 2 bases and 5 bases respectively, with 19 bases between them. CDR3 amino acids: CASSQPPGVAADEQYF. CDR3 sequence (DNA): TGTGCCAGCAGCCAACCCCCCGGAGTTGCGGCTGACGAGCAGTACTTC.